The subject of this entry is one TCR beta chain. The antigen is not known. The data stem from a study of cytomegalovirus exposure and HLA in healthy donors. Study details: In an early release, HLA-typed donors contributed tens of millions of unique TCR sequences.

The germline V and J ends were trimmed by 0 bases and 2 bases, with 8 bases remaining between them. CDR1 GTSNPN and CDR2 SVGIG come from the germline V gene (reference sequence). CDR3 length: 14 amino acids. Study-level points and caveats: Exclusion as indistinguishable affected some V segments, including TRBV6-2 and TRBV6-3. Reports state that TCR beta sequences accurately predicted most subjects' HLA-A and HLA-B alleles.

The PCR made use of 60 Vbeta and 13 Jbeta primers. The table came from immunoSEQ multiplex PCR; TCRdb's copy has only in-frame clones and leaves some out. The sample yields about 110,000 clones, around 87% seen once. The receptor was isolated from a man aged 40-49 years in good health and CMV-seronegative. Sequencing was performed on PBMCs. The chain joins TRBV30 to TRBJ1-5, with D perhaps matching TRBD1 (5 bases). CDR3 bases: TGTGCCTGGAGTGTTCAACAGGGCAATCAGCCCCAGCATTTT. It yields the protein CAWSVQQGNQPQHF.